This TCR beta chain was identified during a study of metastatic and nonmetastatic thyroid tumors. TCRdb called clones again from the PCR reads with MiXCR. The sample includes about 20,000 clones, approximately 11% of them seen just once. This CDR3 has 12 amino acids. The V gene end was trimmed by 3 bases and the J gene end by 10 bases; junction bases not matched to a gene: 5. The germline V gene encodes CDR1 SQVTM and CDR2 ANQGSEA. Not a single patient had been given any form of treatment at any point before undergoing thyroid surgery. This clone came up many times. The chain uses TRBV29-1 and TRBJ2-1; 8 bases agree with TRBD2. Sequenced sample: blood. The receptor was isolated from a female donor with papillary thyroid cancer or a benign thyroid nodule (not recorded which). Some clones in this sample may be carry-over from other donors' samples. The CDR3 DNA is TGCAGCGTTGATTTAGCGGGGCCCGAGCAGTTCTTC. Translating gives CSVDLAGPEQFF.